A single sample is the source of the 9 T cell receptor beta chains below, sequenced in a study of blood T cell repertoires in COVID-19. Measured with immunoSEQ multiplex PCR; TCRdb has only the in-frame clones, and not every one. In the table there are about 93,000 clones, 89% of which are singletons. The sequenced material came from peripheral blood. The receptors shown here come from a man aged 55 to 70 with COVID-19, enrolled during active disease.

The chain couples TRBV18 to TRBJ1-4; D gene ambiguous. The CDR3 runs to 15 residues. CDR1 and CDR2 from the germline V gene are KGHSH and LQKENI. Trimming cost V 3 bases and J 3 bases, with 11 bases left between them. The CDR3 is CASSPSRPPNEKLFF. The CDR3 nucleotides are TGTGCCAGCTCACCCAGCAGGCCCCCTAATGAAAAACTGTTTTTT.

The chain carries TRBV23-1 and TRBJ1-2, with TRBD1 matching over 8 bases. TRBV23-1 is an open reading frame whose function is uncertain. Trimming took 0 bases from V and 2 from J; bases not matched to a gene: 8. The CDR3 loop spans 17 amino acids. The DNA of the CDR3 is TGCGCCAGCAGTCAATCTGTCCCCGCAGGGGGCAACTATGGCTACACCTTC. Protein sequence: CASSQSVPAGGNYGYTF.

The V call is TRBV4-1, the J call TRBJ1-2; a possible D gene is TRBD1 (5 bases). Germline CDR1 is MGHRA and CDR2 is YSYEKL. This CDR3 contains 19 residues. V was shortened by 0 bases and J by 4 bases, with 24 bases between the two germline ends. The CDR3 region has the DNA TGCGCCAGCAGCCAAGATCAGGGCAGGGCCGGATTGAATTCCTATGGCTACACCTTC. This gives the protein CASSQDQGRAGLNSYGYTF.

DNA for the CDR3: TGTGCCATCACAGGAGGGACCGGGGAGCTGTTTTTT. This translates into CAITGGTGELFF. V usage is TRBV10-3 and J usage is TRBJ2-2; possible D gene TRBD2, 6 bases. Trimming cost V 7 bases and J 5 bases, with 8 bases left between them. CDR1 and CDR2 (germline): ENHRY, SYGVKD. CDR3 length equals 12 residues.

This clone was seen only once. The V call is TRBV28, the J call TRBJ2-3; TRBD2 matches at 12 bases. V lost 5 bases to trimming and J lost 6 bases; unmatched junction nucleotides: 3. The CDR3 length is 14 residues. CDR1 is MDHEN, CDR2 SYDVKM, per germline. DNA of the CDR3: TGTGCCAGCAGTCCTAGCGGGAGGGCGGATACGCAGTATTTT. Its protein is CASSPSGRADTQYF.

This chain uses TRBV5-6 with TRBJ2-7, with D unclear. Deletions cut 4 bases from V and 10 bases from J, with 3 bases between. The CDR3 has 8 residues. CDR1 and CDR2 (germline): SGHDT, YYEEEE. CDR3 coding DNA: TGTGCCAGCAGCCCTCAGTACTTC. Encoded protein: CASSPQYF. The full variable domain, in which reference TRBV5-6 and TRBJ2-7 provide the parts outside the CDR3, is DAGVTQSPTHLIKTRGQQVTLRCSPKSGHDTVSWYQQALGQGPQFIFQYYEEEERQRGNFPDRFSGHQFPNYSSELNVNALLLGDSALYLCASSPQYFGPGTRLTVT.

V is TRBV3-1 (or the pseudogene TRBV3-2) and J is TRBJ1-2; 8 bases agree with TRBD1. V lost 0 bases, J lost 10 bases, and 10 bases stayed unmatched. Germline lookup yields CDR1 LGHDT and CDR2 YNNKEL (reference sequence). The CDR3 length is 15 residues. Written as DNA, the CDR3 is TGTGCCAGCAGCCAAGAATCTGTGGGACAGGTATACTACACCTTC. This codes for CASSQESVGQVYYTF.

V is TRBV18 and J is TRBJ1-5; D is unresolved. With 1 base removed from V and 4 bases from J, the gap between germline ends came to 5 bases. The germline V gene has CDR1 KGHSH and CDR2 LQKENI. The CDR3 contains 13 residues. CDR3: CASSPRANQPQHF. CDR3 nucleotide sequence: TGTGCCAGCTCACCACGAGCGAATCAGCCCCAGCATTTT.

The chain has TRBV18 and TRBJ1-1; D gene uncertain. Germline V gives CDR1 KGHSH, CDR2 LQKENI. V was clipped by 3 bases and J by 5 bases, with 16 bases between them. CDR3 length equals 15 residues. Here the CDR3 reads CASSPSAGGGTEAFF. CDR3 DNA sequence: TGTGCCAGCTCACCTTCTGCGGGCGGAGGGACTGAAGCTTTCTTT. Full variable domain (remainder filled in from reference TRBV18 and TRBJ1-1): NAGVMQNPRHLVRRRGQEARLRCSPMKGHSHVYWYRQLPEEGLKFMVYLQKENIIDESGMPKERFSAEFPKEGPSILRIQQVVRGDSAAYFCASSPSAGGGTEAFFGQGTRLTVV.